These T cell receptor beta chains were read from a single sample in a study of blood T cell repertoires in COVID-19. Only in-frame clones appear in the TCRdb table, and some are missing; sequencing was by immunoSEQ multiplex PCR. The sample consists of around 17,000 clones, more than 65% of them appearing once. Source material: peripheral blood. These receptors all stem from a woman in her 70s with active COVID-19. The CDR3 runs from the conserved cysteine through the conserved F or W. Each record gives: V gene, J gene, clone size, D gene, CDR3 protein, CDR3 DNA. The D gene is left open where the match is weak. Size is omitted from some rows. Given values are once, few, many or a class for expanded clones.

TRBV7-9	TRBJ2-5	.	TRBD1	CASSLDRGGETQYF	TGTGCCAGCAGCTTAGACAGGGGTGGGGAGACCCAGTACTTC
TRBV9	TRBJ2-1	.	.	CASSVGPSPNYEQFF	TGTGCCAGCAGCGTAGGTCCTAGTCCGAACTATGAGCAGTTCTTC
TRBV12-3/TRBV12-4	TRBJ2-5	.	TRBD2	CASSRTSAETQYF	TGTGCCAGCAGTCGGACTAGCGCGGAGACCCAGTACTTC
TRBV11-1	TRBJ2-1	.	TRBD2	CASSRTSGRRNNEQFF	TGTGCCAGCAGCCGGACTAGCGGGAGGAGAAACAATGAGCAGTTCTTC
TRBV27	TRBJ2-7	medium-sized	TRBD1	CASSPIYRGAYEQYF	TGTGCCAGCAGTCCGATTTACAGGGGAGCCTACGAGCAGTACTTC
TRBV27	TRBJ2-7	.	.	CASSLSRGYEQYF	TGTGCCAGCAGTTTATCAAGGGGATACGAGCAGTACTTC
TRBV3-1/TRBV3-2	TRBJ2-1	.	TRBD2	CASSQRGSGRGMNEQFF	TGTGCCAGCAGCCAAAGGGGTAGCGGGAGGGGTATGAATGAGCAGTTCTTC
TRBV11-2	TRBJ2-1	few	TRBD2	CASSPRGFSGPLYNEQFF	TGTGCCAGCAGCCCTAGGGGCTTTAGCGGGCCTCTTTACAATGAGCAGTTCTTC
TRBV11-2	TRBJ2-2	few	.	CASSLAGTGELFF	TGTGCCAGCAGCTTAGCGGGAACCGGGGAGCTGTTTTTT
TRBV19	TRBJ2-1	.	TRBD2	CASRASGAISYNEQFF	TGTGCCAGTAGGGCTAGCGGGGCTATCTCCTACAATGAGCAGTTCTTC
TRBV9	TRBJ2-7	.	TRBD2	CASSVGLAGEQYF	TGTGCCAGCAGCGTCGGACTAGCGGGGGAGCAGTACTTC
TRBV10-3	TRBJ2-5	.	.	CATSSEMGRTETQYF	TGTGCCACCTCGAGCGAAATGGGGCGAACGGAGACCCAGTACTTC
TRBV12-3/TRBV12-4	TRBJ1-5	.	.	CASSFRDNQPQHF	TGTGCCAGCAGTTTTAGAGACAACCAGCCCCAGCATTTT
TRBV2	TRBJ1-5	.	TRBD1	CASSEESGGQPQHF	TGTGCCAGCAGTGAAGAATCAGGGGGTCAGCCCCAGCATTTT